The source of this TCR beta chain is a study of cytomegalovirus exposure and HLA in healthy donors. As for this clone: As yet, its antigen is unknown.

In the PCR, 60 Vbeta and 13 Jbeta primers were used. Generated by immunoSEQ multiplex PCR, the TCRdb table keeps only in-frame clones and is missing some. The profile shows 100,000 to 150,000 clones, 70% to 90% of them singletons. The CDR3 runs to 17 residues. In germline, CDR1 is SGHTA, CDR2 FQGNSA. J gave up 5 bases and V 5 bases, and 7 bases lay outside the gene matches. Findings and caveats of the study: Common viral pathogens seemed, in a later analysis, to connect with several of the most significant clusters.

The TCR comes from a man between 40 and 49 years old in good health and CMV-seronegative. The genes are TRBV7-2 and TRBJ2-2; 14 positions match TRBD2. The sequenced sample consisted of PBMCs. The CDR3 protein is CASSKTSGGARTGELFF. The CDR3 bases are TGTGCCAGCAGCAAGACTAGCGGGGGGGCCAGAACCGGGGAGCTGTTTTTT. Drawing the rest from reference TRBV7-2 and TRBJ2-2, the complete variable domain is GAGVSQSPSNKVTEKGKDVELRCDPISGHTALYWYRQSLGQGLEFLIYFQGNSAPDKSGLPSDRFSAERTGGSVSTLTIQRTQQEDSAVYLCASSKTSGGARTGELFFGEGSRLTVL.